This is a list of T cell receptor beta chains from one sample in a study of blood T cells in healthy people across ages. TCRdb analysed the 5' RACE reads with MiXCR anew, one entry per CDR3 protein. The table has approximately 600,000 distinct CDR3 sequences, approximately 59% seen once; the top ten hold roughly 34%. The sequencing sample was made of blood. The receptor set was obtained from a man between 60 and 70 years old in good health. Each CDR3 is given with its conserved first and last residue. A D gene is named only where the DNA matches it firmly. Rows give clone size only sometimes, using once, few, many, or a class for an expanded clone.

len,j_gene,v_gene,d_gene,abundance,CDR3aa,CDR3nt
16,TRBJ1-5,TRBV6-1,.,.,CASSEQGQYSNQPQHF,TGTGCCAGCAGTGAACAAGGCCAATATAGCAATCAGCCCCAGCATTTT
16,TRBJ1-3,TRBV15,.,.,CATSRDHLISGNTIYF,TGTGCCACCAGCAGAGATCACCTTATCTCTGGAAACACCATATATTTT
14,TRBJ1-4,TRBV20-1,TRBD1,few,CSAKRTGWGEKLFF,TGCAGTGCTAAAAGGACAGGGTGGGGTGAAAAACTGTTTTTT
14,TRBJ2-5,TRBV20-1,TRBD2,.,CSAVLAGAIQTQYF,TGCAGTGCTGTACTAGCGGGAGCAATTCAGACCCAGTACTTC
13,TRBJ1-2,TRBV28,TRBD1,few,CASRAGQGGGYTF,TGTGCCAGCAGAGCGGGACAGGGCGGCGGCTACACCTTC
15,TRBJ2-6,TRBV12-3/TRBV12-4,.,.,CASSPGTPGANVLTF,TGTGCCAGCAGCCCCGGGACCCCAGGGGCCAACGTCCTGACTTTC
13,TRBJ2-5,TRBV7-2,.,.,CASSVLRANEQYF,TGTGCCAGCAGCGTATTGAGGGCTAATGAGCAGTACTTC
14,TRBJ2-2,TRBV6-1,.,.,CASNKIANTGELFF,TGTGCCAGCAATAAGATTGCGAACACCGGGGAGCTGTTTTTT
13,TRBJ1-1,TRBV5-1,.,.,CASRMDVNTEAFF,TGCGCCAGCAGGATGGACGTGAACACTGAAGCTTTCTTT
18,TRBJ2-1,TRBV4-1,.,many,CASSQDVTTRSSYNEQFF,TGCGCCAGCAGCCAAGATGTCACTACTCGTTCCTCCTACAATGAGCAGTTCTTC
13,TRBJ2-7,TRBV20-1,TRBD2,few,CSASSLAAYEQYF,TGCAGTGCTAGTAGTCTAGCGGCCTACGAGCAGTACTTC
15,TRBJ1-2,TRBV7-9,TRBD1,.,CASSLVGQGYYGYTF,TGTGCCAGCAGCTTAGTCGGACAGGGATACTATGGCTACACCTTC
14,TRBJ1-4,TRBV5-1,.,.,CASRTQATNEKLFF,TGCGCCAGTAGGACACAAGCAACTAATGAAAAACTGTTTTTT
15,TRBJ2-4,TRBV10-3,.,.,CATQGVQGTKNIQYF,TGTGCCACCCAGGGAGTCCAGGGAACCAAAAACATTCAGTACTTC
14,TRBJ2-5,TRBV12-3/TRBV12-4,TRBD1,few,CASSLGDRQETQYF,TGTGCCAGCAGTTTAGGGGACAGGCAAGAGACCCAGTACTTC
14,TRBJ2-3,TRBV5-1,.,.,CASSLAVATDTQYF,TGCGCCAGCAGCTTGGCCGTGGCCACAGATACGCAGTATTTT
13,TRBJ2-3,TRBV10-3,.,.,CAISESELVDRYF,TGTGCCATCAGTGAGTCCGAATTAGTGGACCGGTATTTT
17,TRBJ2-4,TRBV28,.,.,CASSRLGLGLAKNIQYF,TGTGCCAGCAGCCGGCTTGGGTTAGGCCTAGCCAAAAACATCCAGTACTTC
14,TRBJ1-6,TRBV5-1,TRBD1,.,CASSVGQGEAPLHF,TGCGCCAGCAGCGTGGGACAGGGTGAAGCACCCCTCCACTTT
13,TRBJ2-5,TRBV20-1,.,few,CSASRAAGETQYF,TGCAGTGCTAGTCGGGCGGCTGGGGAGACCCAGTACTTC
13,TRBJ2-2,TRBV29-1,TRBD2,.,CSVDWGGTGELFF,TGCAGCGTTGATTGGGGGGGCACCGGGGAGCTGTTTTTT
13,TRBJ2-7,TRBV2,.,.,CASSEGRGNEQYF,TGTGCCAGCAGTGAAGGTAGGGGGAACGAGCAGTACTTC
16,TRBJ2-7,TRBV25-1,TRBD1,.,CARKKGTGDQECEQYF,TGTGCCAGGAAAAAAGGGACAGGGGATCAAGAGTGTGAGCAGTACTTC
17,TRBJ2-1,TRBV24-1,TRBD1,.,CATSDLPGTGDHNEQFF,TGTGCCACCAGTGATTTGCCGGGGACAGGGGACCACAATGAGCAGTTCTTC
13,TRBJ2-1,TRBV7-9,.,.,CASSQTAYNEQFF,TGTGCCAGCAGCCAGACAGCCTACAATGAGCAGTTCTTC
13,TRBJ2-1,TRBV18,.,.,CASSMGHYNEQFF,TGTGCCAGCTCGATGGGACATTACAATGAGCAGTTCTTC
11,TRBJ1-2,TRBV10-3,.,.,CATGTDYGYTF,TGTGCCACTGGGACCGACTATGGCTACACCTTC
13,TRBJ2-4,TRBV6-1,.,.,CASNFYPGNIQYF,TGTGCCAGCAATTTTTACCCCGGAAACATTCAGTACTTC
18,TRBJ2-3,TRBV20-1,TRBD2,.,CSARGLSGERGVTDTQYF,TGCAGTGCTAGAGGCCTCTCCGGCGAGCGGGGGGTGACAGATACGCAGTATTTT
12,TRBJ2-5,TRBV29-1,.,.,CSLDGGWETQYF,TGCAGCCTTGACGGGGGATGGGAGACCCAGTACTTC
15,TRBJ1-2,TRBV11-2,.,.,CASSPLGGSNYGYTF,TGTGCCAGCAGCCCCCTCGGAGGATCTAACTATGGCTACACCTTC
15,TRBJ2-5,TRBV5-1,TRBD1,.,CASRRDRGYQETQYF,TGCGCCAGCCGACGGGACAGGGGGTACCAAGAGACCCAGTACTTC
14,TRBJ2-5,TRBV6-5,.,.,CASSYSPARETQYF,TGTGCCAGCAGTTACTCCCCGGCGAGGGAGACCCAGTACTTC
17,TRBJ2-7,TRBV12-3/TRBV12-4,TRBD2,.,CASSPRTSGWSYNEQYF,TGTGCCAGCAGTCCCCGGACTAGCGGGTGGTCCTACAATGAGCAGTACTTC
13,TRBJ1-1,TRBV2,.,few,CASRRGMNTEAFF,TGTGCCAGCAGGAGGGGAATGAACACTGAAGCTTTCTTT
14,TRBJ2-1,TRBV9,TRBD2,.,CASSAAGSHNEQFF,TGTGCCAGCAGCGCAGCGGGGTCACACAATGAGCAGTTCTTC
18,TRBJ2-7,TRBV7-2,TRBD2,.,CASSSPGLAGGNSYEQYF,TGTGCCAGCAGCTCTCCGGGACTAGCGGGGGGAAACTCCTACGAGCAGTACTTC
15,TRBJ2-4,TRBV7-8,.,.,CASSLVGQRGDVQYF,TGTGCCAGCAGCTTAGTAGGCCAAAGGGGTGACGTTCAGTACTTC
12,TRBJ1-4,TRBV7-2,.,.,CVSSLGSEKLFF,TGTGTCAGCAGCTTAGGGAGTGAAAAACTGTTTTTT
19,TRBJ2-1,TRBV10-2,TRBD2,.,CASSGATSGEAGFPNEQFF,TGCGCCAGCAGTGGGGCTACTAGCGGGGAGGCCGGTTTTCCCAATGAGCAGTTCTTC
12,TRBJ2-7,TRBV6-1,.,.,CASTAEPYEQYF,TGTGCCAGCACCGCTGAACCCTACGAGCAGTACTTC
14,TRBJ2-1,TRBV2,TRBD2,few,CASAMGGNFNEQFF,TGTGCCAGCGCCATGGGGGGGAACTTCAATGAGCAGTTCTTC
14,TRBJ2-3,TRBV6-2/TRBV6-3,.,.,CASSYDRSTDTQYF,TGTGCCAGCAGTTATGACAGAAGCACAGATACGCAGTATTTT
16,TRBJ2-1,TRBV7-9,.,.,CASTPHAPSSYNEQFF,TGTGCCAGCACCCCCCACGCGCCGAGCTCCTACAATGAGCAGTTCTTC
15,TRBJ1-2,TRBV24-1,.,few,CATSDLGGAPGGYTF,TGTGCCACCAGTGACCTGGGAGGGGCGCCGGGTGGCTACACCTTC
14,TRBJ2-5,TRBV4-2,.,.,CASSQEIGSETQYF,TGTGCCAGCAGCCAAGAAATCGGGTCGGAGACCCAGTACTTC
15,TRBJ2-5,TRBV4-1,.,few,CASSQGGVAQETQYF,TGCGCCAGCAGCCAAGGCGGAGTAGCGCAAGAGACCCAGTACTTC
16,TRBJ2-1,TRBV3-1,TRBD2,few,CASSQATGGPYNEQFF,TGTGCCAGCAGCCAAGCCACGGGGGGGCCCTACAATGAGCAGTTCTTC